This T cell receptor (beta chain) was identified in a study of CD8 T cells in Susac syndrome. The CDR3 sequence is 14 residues long. V was clipped by 2 bases and J by 3 bases, with 11 bases between them. Germline CDR1 and CDR2: LGHDT and YNNKEL (reference sequence). TCR beta sequencing was performed on blood CD8+ and CD4+ T cells. RNA was extracted with the RNeasy kit, and a quantity of roughly 0.45 to 1 ug was reverse transcribed using random hexamers. TCRdb ran MiXCR on the immunoSEQ multiplex PCR reads and lists one entry per CDR3 protein. The sample holds more than 150,000 distinct CDR3 sequences, 95% seen once.

The chain has TRBV3-1 and TRBJ2-7; D uncertain. This sequence originates from a human donor with Susac syndrome. Specimen: CD4+ T cells from PBMCs. The CDR3: CASSQQRTGYEQYF. For the CDR3, the DNA is TGTGCCAGCAGCCAACAGCGTACCGGCTACGAGCAGTACTTC.